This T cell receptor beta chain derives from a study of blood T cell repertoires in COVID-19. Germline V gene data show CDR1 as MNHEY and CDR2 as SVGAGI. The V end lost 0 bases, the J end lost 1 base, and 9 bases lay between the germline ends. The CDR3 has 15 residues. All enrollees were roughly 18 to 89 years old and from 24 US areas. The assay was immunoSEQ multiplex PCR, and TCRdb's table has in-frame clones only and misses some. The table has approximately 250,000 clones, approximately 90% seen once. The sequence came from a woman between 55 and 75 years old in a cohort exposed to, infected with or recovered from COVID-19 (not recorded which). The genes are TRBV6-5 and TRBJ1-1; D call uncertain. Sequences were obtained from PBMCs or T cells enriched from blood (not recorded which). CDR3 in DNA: TGTGCCAGCAGTTACTCGAACCGGGGGAACACTGAAGCTTTCTTT. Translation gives CASSYSNRGNTEAFF.